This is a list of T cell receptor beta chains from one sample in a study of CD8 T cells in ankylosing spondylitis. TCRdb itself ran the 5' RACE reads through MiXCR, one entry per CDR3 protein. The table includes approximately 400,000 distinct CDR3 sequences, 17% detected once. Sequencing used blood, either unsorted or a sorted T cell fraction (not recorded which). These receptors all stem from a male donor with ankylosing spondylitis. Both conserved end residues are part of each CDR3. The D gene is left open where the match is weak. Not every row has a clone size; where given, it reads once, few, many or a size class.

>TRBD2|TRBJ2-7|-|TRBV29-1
CSVSSGISYEQYF
TGCAGCGTCTCTAGCGGGATCTCCTACGAGCAGTACTTC
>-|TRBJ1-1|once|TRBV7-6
CASSGMGGGINTEAFF
TGTGCCAGCAGTGGGATGGGGGGTGGGATTAACACTGAAGCTTTCTTT
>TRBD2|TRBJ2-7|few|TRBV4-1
CASSQSLAGGSSYEQYF
TGCGCCAGCAGCCAATCGCTGGCGGGGGGATCTTCCTACGAGCAGTACTTC
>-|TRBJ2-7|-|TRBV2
CASSATAGRNYEQYF
TGTGCCAGCAGCGCCACCGCGGGCAGAAACTACGAGCAGTACTTC
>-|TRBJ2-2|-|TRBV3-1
CASSHPDRVAGELFF
TGTGCCAGCAGCCATCCCGACAGAGTCGCCGGGGAGCTGTTTTTT
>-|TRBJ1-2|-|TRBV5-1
CASSANEVSYGYTF
TGCGCCAGCAGCGCAAACGAAGTTAGCTATGGCTACACCTTC
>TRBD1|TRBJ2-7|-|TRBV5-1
CASSLRLRQGSTEQYF
TGCGCCAGCAGCTTGAGGTTGAGACAGGGGTCCACCGAGCAGTACTTC
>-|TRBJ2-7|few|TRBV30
CAWNPGPLYEQYF
TGTGCCTGGAACCCAGGGCCCCTCTACGAGCAGTACTTC
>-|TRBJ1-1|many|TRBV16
CASRQMNTEAFF
TGTGCCAGCAGACAAATGAACACTGAAGCTTTCTTT
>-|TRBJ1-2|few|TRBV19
CASSITNNYGYTF
TGTGCCAGTAGTATTACAAATAACTATGGCTACACCTTC
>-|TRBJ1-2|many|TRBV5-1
CASSVTPLYGYTF
TGCGCCAGCAGCGTGACACCTCTCTATGGCTACACCTTC
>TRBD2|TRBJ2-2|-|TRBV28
CASSLSRLAGQNTGELFF
TGTGCCAGCAGTTTATCGAGACTAGCGGGACAAAACACCGGGGAGCTGTTTTTT
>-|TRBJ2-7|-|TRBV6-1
CASRGSGGGVSYEQYF
TGTGCCAGCCGGGGTTCTGGGGGAGGCGTCTCCTACGAGCAGTACTTC
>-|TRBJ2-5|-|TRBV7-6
CASSYSGERETQYF
TGTGCCAGCAGCTATAGCGGAGAGCGAGAGACCCAGTACTTC
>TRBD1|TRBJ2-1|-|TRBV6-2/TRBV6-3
CASRPGQGVLSEQFF
TGTGCCAGCAGACCGGGACAGGGTGTTCTAAGTGAGCAGTTCTTC
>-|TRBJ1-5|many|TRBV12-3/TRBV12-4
CASSPGEGQLSYQPQHF
TGTGCCAGCAGCCCCGGGGAAGGACAGCTTAGCTATCAGCCCCAGCATTTT
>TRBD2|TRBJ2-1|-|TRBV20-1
CSADGETSGNEQFF
TGCAGTGCTGACGGGGAGACTAGCGGGAATGAGCAGTTCTTC
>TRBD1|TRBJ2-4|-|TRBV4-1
CASSPSGQGAGNIQYF
TGCGCCAGCAGCCCCTCGGGACAGGGGGCCGGTAACATTCAGTACTTC
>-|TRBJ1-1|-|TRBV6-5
CARTENTEAFF
TGTGCCAGAACGGAGAACACTGAAGCTTTCTTT
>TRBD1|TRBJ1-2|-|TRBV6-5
CASSWDRGYGYTF
TGTGCCAGCAGTTGGGACAGGGGTTATGGCTACACCTTC
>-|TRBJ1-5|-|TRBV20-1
CSASSGDSNQPQHF
TGCAGTGCTAGCTCTGGGGATAGCAATCAGCCCCAGCATTTT
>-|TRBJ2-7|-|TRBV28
CASTVRGATYEQYF
TGTGCCAGCACCGTAAGGGGTGCTACCTACGAGCAGTACTTC
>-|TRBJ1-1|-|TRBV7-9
CASSSRTQRDTEAFF
TGTGCCAGCAGCTCCCGGACACAGAGAGACACTGAAGCTTTCTTT
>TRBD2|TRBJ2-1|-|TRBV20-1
CCARAPAGTSGEGNEQFF
TGCTGTGCTAGAGCACCTGCGGGGACTAGCGGGGAGGGGAATGAGCAGTTCTTC
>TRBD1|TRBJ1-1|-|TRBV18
CASYTGTDNEAFF
TGTGCCAGCTATACTGGGACAGATAATGAAGCTTTCTTT
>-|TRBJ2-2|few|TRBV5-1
CASSRGGPNTGELFF
TGCGCCAGCAGCAGGGGGGGTCCGAACACCGGGGAGCTGTTTTTT
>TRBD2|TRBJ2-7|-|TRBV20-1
CSAMIASGIYEQYF
TGCAGTGCTATGATCGCTAGCGGGATCTACGAGCAGTACTTC
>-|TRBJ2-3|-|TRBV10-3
CAISEGPPSGTDTQYF
TGTGCCATCAGTGAGGGGCCACCGAGCGGCACAGATACGCAGTATTTT
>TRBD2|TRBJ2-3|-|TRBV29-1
CSVGGTRNNTQYF
TGCAGCGTTGGCGGGACTAGAAATAATACGCAGTATTTT
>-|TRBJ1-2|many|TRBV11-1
CASSLGQLDGYTF
TGTGCCAGCAGCTTAGGGCAACTCGATGGCTACACCTTC
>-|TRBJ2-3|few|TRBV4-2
CASSQDLGQRTQYF
TGTGCCAGCAGCCAGGACTTAGGACAGCGGACGCAGTATTTT
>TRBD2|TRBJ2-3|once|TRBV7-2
CASSLAGAGGRGDTQYF
TGTGCCAGCAGCTTAGCGGGGGCGGGGGGGCGAGGAGATACGCAGTATTTT
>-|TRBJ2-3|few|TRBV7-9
CASSRRGAGDTQYF
TGTGCCAGCAGCCGACGGGGGGCGGGAGATACGCAGTATTTT
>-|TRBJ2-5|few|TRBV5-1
CASSQGRKETQYF
TGCGCCAGCAGCCAAGGGAGAAAAGAGACCCAGTACTTC
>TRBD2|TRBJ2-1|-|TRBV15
CATSKGLAGAGEQFF
TGTGCCACCAGCAAGGGACTAGCGGGAGCAGGTGAGCAGTTCTTC
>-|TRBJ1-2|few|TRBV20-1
CSAKGINYGYTF
TGCAGTGCTAAAGGGATTAACTATGGCTACACCTTC
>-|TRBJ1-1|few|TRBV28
CASSPGLRTEAFF
TGTGCCAGCAGCCCGGGCCTCAGGACTGAAGCTTTCTTT
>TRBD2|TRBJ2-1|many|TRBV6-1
CASGGGSDSYNEQFF
TGTGCCAGCGGGGGAGGGTCAGACTCCTACAATGAGCAGTTCTTC
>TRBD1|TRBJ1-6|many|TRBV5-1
CASSLTTDRGGSPLHF
TGCGCCAGCAGCTTGACCACCGACAGGGGGGGTTCACCCCTCCACTTT
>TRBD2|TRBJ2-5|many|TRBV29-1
CSVALAGGVETQYF
TGCAGCGTTGCCCTAGCGGGGGGAGTAGAGACCCAGTACTTC
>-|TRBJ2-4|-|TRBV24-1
CATRPYRGDIQYF
TGTGCCACCCGCCCTTATAGAGGCGACATTCAGTACTTC
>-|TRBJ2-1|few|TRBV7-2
CASSAYSTGYNEQFF
TGTGCCAGCAGCGCCTATTCGACAGGCTACAATGAGCAGTTCTTC
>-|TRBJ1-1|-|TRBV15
CATSRGGLNTEAFF
TGTGCCACCAGCAGAGGAGGATTGAACACTGAAGCTTTCTTT
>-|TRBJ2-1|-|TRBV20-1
CSAPAAAGRTDEQFF
TGCAGTGCCCCGGCAGCAGCGGGCCGTACAGATGAGCAGTTCTTC
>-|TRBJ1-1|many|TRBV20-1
CSARAPLGGTEAFF
TGCAGTGCTAGAGCACCTTTGGGGGGCACTGAAGCTTTCTTT
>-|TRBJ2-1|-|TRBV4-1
CASSLARESGSSRQFF
TGCGCCAGCAGCCTAGCCCGGGAGAGCGGGTCGAGTAGGCAGTTCTTC
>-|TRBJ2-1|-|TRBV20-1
CSLPRSYNEQFF
TGCAGTCTTCCGCGGTCCTACAATGAGCAGTTCTTC
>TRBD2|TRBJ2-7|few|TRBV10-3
CAIREHSGGAYEQYF
TGTGCCATCAGGGAACATAGCGGGGGGGCCTACGAGCAGTACTTC
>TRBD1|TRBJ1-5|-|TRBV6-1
CASSDPHGTEFF
TGTGCCAGCAGTGACCCCCATGGGACAGAATTTTTT
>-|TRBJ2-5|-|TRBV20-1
CSAAGEHQETQYF
TGCAGTGCTGCTGGCGAGCACCAAGAGACCCAGTACTTC
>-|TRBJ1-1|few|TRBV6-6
CASTLGIYTEAFF
TGTGCCAGCACTCTAGGGATTTACACTGAAGCTTTCTTT
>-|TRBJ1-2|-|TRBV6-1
CASSEENRAIRDYGYTF
TGTGCCAGCAGTGAAGAGAACAGGGCCATCCGGGACTATGGCTACACCTTC
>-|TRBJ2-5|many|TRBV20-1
CSAGQETQYF
TGCAGCGCCGGTCAAGAGACCCAGTACTTC
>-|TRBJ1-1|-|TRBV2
CASSEYGQDGQSFF
TGTGCCAGCAGTGAATATGGGCAGGACGGCCAGTCTTTCTTT
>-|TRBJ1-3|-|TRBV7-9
CASSRDWSSGNTIYF
TGTGCCAGCAGCCGAGACTGGAGCTCTGGAAACACCATATATTTT
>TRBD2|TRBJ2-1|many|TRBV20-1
CSARVASGYNEQFF
TGCAGTGCTAGGGTGGCTAGCGGCTACAATGAGCAGTTCTTC
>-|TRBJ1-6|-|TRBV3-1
CASSQDLVEISPLHF
TGTGCCAGCAGCCAAGATTTAGTAGAGATTTCACCCCTCCACTTT